A selection of T cell receptor beta chains follows, all from one sample in a study of TIL therapy for anti-PD-1-resistant metastatic lung cancer. Profiled with immunoSEQ multiplex PCR; TCRdb holds only in-frame clones, not every one. The table includes 50,000 to 60,000 clones, just over 70% detected once. The starting material was tumor tissue, obtained at baseline. Every receptor here comes from a person aged 25 to 80 with non-small cell lung cancer. CDR3s include the opening cysteine and the closing phenylalanine or tryptophan. D genes are given only for firm matches. Some rows mark clone size as missing; the rest say once, few, many or name a class of expanded clone.

TRBV28	NA	NA	TRBJ1-4	TGTGCCAGCAGTTTAGAGCGAAAACTGTTTTTT	CASSLERKLFF
TRBV5-1	NA	NA	TRBJ2-2	TGCGCCAGCAGCTTGGGGCGAGGTTCGAACACCGGGGAGCTGTTTTTT	CASSLGRGSNTGELFF
TRBV6-1	NA	once	TRBJ1-3	TGTGCCAGCAGTGAAGGGGCAGCTGGAAACACCATATATTTT	CASSEGAAGNTIYF
TRBV30	NA	NA	TRBJ1-5	TGTGCCTGGAAGGGTCAGGGGTGGGAGCCCCAGCATTTT	CAWKGQGWEPQHF
TRBV6-5	NA	NA	TRBJ1-5	TGTGCCAGCAGTTACTCGGGGGTGGGTCCGTACGAGCCCCAGCATTTT	CASSYSGVGPYEPQHF
TRBV9	TRBD1	few	TRBJ2-7	TGTGCCAGCAGCGTAGGTACAGGGGGATCCTACGAGCAGTACTTC	CASSVGTGGSYEQYF
TRBV5-4	NA	NA	TRBJ1-2	TGTGCCAGCAGCCACCACAACGGGGGGGTTGGCTATGGCTACACCTTC	CASSHHNGGVGYGYTF
TRBV6-5	NA	medium-sized	TRBJ1-2	TGTGCCAGCAGTCTTACCACGACTAGCTATGGCTACACCTTC	CASSLTTTSYGYTF
TRBV29-1	NA	NA	TRBJ1-5	TGCAGCGTTGTACCGCAGGGGCGCGATCAGCCCCAGCATTTT	CSVVPQGRDQPQHF
TRBV9	TRBD2	NA	TRBJ2-2	TGTGCCAGCAGCCCCCTTATCGGGCTAGCGGGAAGAAACACCGGGGAGCTGTTTTTT	CASSPLIGLAGRNTGELFF
TRBV6-6	NA	few	TRBJ1-5	TGTGCCAGCAGTTACCCGACAGAAATTAGCAATCAGCCCCAGCATTTT	CASSYPTEISNQPQHF
TRBV18	TRBD2	few	TRBJ2-1	TGTGCCAGCTCACCGCGTGCCGGGACTAGCGGTTACAATGAGCAGTTCTTC	CASSPRAGTSGYNEQFF
TRBV28	TRBD1	once	TRBJ2-7	TGTGCCAGCAGTACCCCCGGGACAGGGGGCCACGAGCAGTACTTC	CASSTPGTGGHEQYF
TRBV11-3	NA	NA	TRBJ1-1	TGTGCCAGCAGCTTAGATGGAGAGAACACTGAAGCTTTCTTT	CASSLDGENTEAFF
TRBV30	TRBD1	few	TRBJ1-5	TGTGCCTGGAGTGTTACAGGGGGACGTAATCAGCCCCAGCATTTT	CAWSVTGGRNQPQHF
TRBV6-6	TRBD1	once	TRBJ1-1	TGTGCCAGCAGTCCAGGACAGGGTGTGAACACTGAAGCTTTCTTT	CASSPGQGVNTEAFF
TRBV11-2	NA	NA	TRBJ2-6	TGTGCCAGCAGCCTGGGTCTCAACGTCCTGACTTTC	CASSLGLNVLTF
TRBV30	NA	NA	TRBJ1-2	TGTGCCTGGACAGTTGTTAGGGCTAACTATGGCTACACCTTC	CAWTVVRANYGYTF
TRBV4-2	TRBD1	few	TRBJ1-5	TGTGCCAGCAGCCAGGGACAGGGGGCGAATCAGCCCCAGCATTTT	CASSQGQGANQPQHF
TRBV10-2	NA	NA	TRBJ2-1	TGCGCCAGCGGGGGGTGGGCGAATGAGCAGTTCTTC	CASGGWANEQFF
TRBV7-3	TRBD1	NA	TRBJ2-2	TGTGCCAGCAGCTTAGCCAGGGGGCAAACCGGGGAGCTGTTTTTT	CASSLARGQTGELFF
TRBV27	NA	NA	TRBJ1-6	TGTGCCAGCAGTTTATCCAGAGCCGCAGGGGTAAATTCACCCCTCCACTTT	CASSLSRAAGVNSPLHF
TRBV6-1	TRBD2	few	TRBJ2-7	TGTGCCAGCAGTGATCGGCGGGGGGGCTCATCATACGAGCAGTACTTC	CASSDRRGGSSYEQYF
TRBV6-4	TRBD1	NA	TRBJ1-1	TGTGCCAGCAGTGACCCGGACAGGGTAGGCACTGAAGCTTTCTTT	CASSDPDRVGTEAFF
TRBV10-3	NA	NA	TRBJ1-5	TGTGCCATCAGTGAGTCGAGATTGCCCCAGCATTTT	CAISESRLPQHF
TRBV5-1	NA	NA	TRBJ2-5	TGCGCCAGCAGCTTGGGGGGGAACCAAGAGACCCAGTACTTC	CASSLGGNQETQYF
TRBV7-9	NA	once	TRBJ1-2	TGTGCCAGCAGCTCCGGGACGGCGTACGGCTACACCTTC	CASSSGTAYGYTF
TRBV10-2	TRBD1	NA	TRBJ2-7	TGCGCCAGCAGTGAGAGGACAGGGGGTGGCTACGAGCAGTACTTC	CASSERTGGGYEQYF
TRBV11-2	NA	NA	TRBJ2-7	TGTGCCAGCAGCTCATACAGGGTATATGGAGGTGGACGATACGAGCAGTACTTC	CASSSYRVYGGGRYEQYF
TRBV6-1	TRBD2	NA	TRBJ2-5	TGTGCCAGCAGTGAAATTGGCGGGAGCGGGGAGACCCAGTACTTC	CASSEIGGSGETQYF
TRBV5-1	NA	NA	TRBJ2-7	TGCGCCAGCAGATCTCCGACCGGCGAAGTCTACGAGCAGTACTTC	CASRSPTGEVYEQYF
TRBV7-2	NA	NA	TRBJ2-3	TGTGCCAGCAGCTATCTCCTGGGCGGGGCAGATACGCAGTATTTT	CASSYLLGGADTQYF
TRBV19	NA	NA	TRBJ1-4	TGTGCCAGTAGGTCGCAGGCTACTGAAAAACTGTTTTTT	CASRSQATEKLFF
TRBV6-6	NA	NA	TRBJ1-1	TGTGCCAGCACCAACGGGGACGGGAACACTGAAGCTTTCTTT	CASTNGDGNTEAFF
TRBV11-2	NA	NA	TRBJ1-3	TGTGCCAGCAATCAAGGGATCCTAGGAGGTTCCTCTGGAAACACCATATATTTT	CASNQGILGGSSGNTIYF
TRBV19	NA	once	TRBJ1-4	TGTGCCAGTCGCAGAACTAATGAAAAACTGTTTTTT	CASRRTNEKLFF
TRBV6-6	NA	NA	TRBJ1-3	TGTGCCAGCAGTTACTGGATGTCTGGAAACACCATATATTTT	CASSYWMSGNTIYF
TRBV2	NA	few	TRBJ1-2	TGTGCCAGCAGGGACTCAGGGGCAGAATCTTATGGCTACACCTTC	CASRDSGAESYGYTF
TRBV11-2	TRBD1	NA	TRBJ2-5	TGTGCCAGCAGCGGGCCAGGGACAGGGGTAGGAGAGACCCAGTACTTC	CASSGPGTGVGETQYF
TRBV5-1	NA	few	TRBJ1-4	TGCGCCAGCAGCTTGGCCCTAGGTCAGAATGAAAAACTGTTTTTT	CASSLALGQNEKLFF
TRBV5-1	TRBD2	NA	TRBJ2-3	TGCGCCAGCAGCTTTCTGACTAGCGGGGGCACAGATACGCAGTATTTT	CASSFLTSGGTDTQYF
TRBV9	NA	NA	TRBJ2-2	TGTGCCAGCAGCGTAGCTGGGGTGAACACCGGGGAGCTGTTTTTT	CASSVAGVNTGELFF